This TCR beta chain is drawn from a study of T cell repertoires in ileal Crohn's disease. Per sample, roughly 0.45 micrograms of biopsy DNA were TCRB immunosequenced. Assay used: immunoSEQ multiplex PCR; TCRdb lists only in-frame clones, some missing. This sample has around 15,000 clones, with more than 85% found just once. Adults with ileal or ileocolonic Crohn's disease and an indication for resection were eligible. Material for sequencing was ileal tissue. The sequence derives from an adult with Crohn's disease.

The CDR3 DNA sequence: TGTGCCAGTAGTGGAACGGGACAGCCGGACGGCTACACCTTC. Its protein is CASSGTGQPDGYTF. The rearrangement uses TRBV19 and TRBJ1-2, with 7 positions matching TRBD1. V was pared by 5 bases and J by 8 bases, with 11 bases of the junction left unmatched. CDR1 and CDR2 from the germline V gene are LNHDA and SQIVND (reference sequence). The CDR3 totals 14 residues. The variable domain in full, with the rest retrieved from reference TRBV19 and TRBJ1-2, is DGGITQSPKYLFRKEGQNVTLSCEQNLNHDAMYWYRQDPGQGLRLIYYSQIVNDFQKGDIAEGYSVSREKKESFPLTVTSAQKNPTAFYLCASSGTGQPDGYTFGSGTRLTVV.